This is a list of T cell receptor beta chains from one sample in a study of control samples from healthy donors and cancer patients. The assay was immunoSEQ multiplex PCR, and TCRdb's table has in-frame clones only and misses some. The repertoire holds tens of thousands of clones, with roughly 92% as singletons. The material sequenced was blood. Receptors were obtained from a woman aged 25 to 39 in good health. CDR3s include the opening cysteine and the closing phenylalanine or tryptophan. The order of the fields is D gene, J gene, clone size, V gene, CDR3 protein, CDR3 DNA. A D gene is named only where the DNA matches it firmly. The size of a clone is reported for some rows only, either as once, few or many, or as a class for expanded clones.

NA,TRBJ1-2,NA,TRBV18,CASSPGDGYTF,TGTGCCAGCTCACCAGGGGACGGCTACACCTTC
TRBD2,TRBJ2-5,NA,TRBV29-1,CSAGGASGTQYF,TGCAGCGCCGGAGGCGCTAGCGGGACCCAGTACTTC
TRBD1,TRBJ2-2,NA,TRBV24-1,CATSAQAGTGGILGELFF,TGTGCCACCAGTGCCCAGGCCGGGACAGGGGGCATTTTGGGGGAGCTGTTTTTT
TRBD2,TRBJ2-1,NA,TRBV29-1,CSVEALAGGYNEQFF,TGCAGCGTTGAAGCACTAGCGGGAGGTTACAATGAGCAGTTCTTC
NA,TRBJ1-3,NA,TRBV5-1,CASSLGQTGNTIYF,TGCGCCAGCAGCTTGGGACAGACTGGAAACACCATATATTTT
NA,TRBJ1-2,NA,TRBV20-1,CSASRTAQTNYGYTF,TGCAGTGCTAGTAGGACAGCTCAAACAAACTATGGCTACACCTTC
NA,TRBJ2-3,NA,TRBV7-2,CASSLILTDTQYF,TGTGCCAGCAGCTTAATACTCACAGATACGCAGTATTTT
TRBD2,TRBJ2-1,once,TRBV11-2,CASSYSRRGGDNEQFF,TGTGCCAGCAGTTACTCACGGCGGGGGGGAGACAATGAGCAGTTCTTC
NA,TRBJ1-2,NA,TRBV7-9,CASSLATDPRSYTF,TGTGCCAGCAGCTTAGCGACGGATCCTAGGAGCTACACCTTC
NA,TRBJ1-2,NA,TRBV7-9,CASSSTDPGDYYGYTF,TGTGCCAGCAGCTCGACGGACCCAGGGGACTACTATGGCTACACCTTC
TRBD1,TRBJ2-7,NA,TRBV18,CASSPRPGQGKGYEQYF,TGTGCCAGCTCACCTCGGCCCGGACAGGGAAAAGGATACGAGCAGTACTTC
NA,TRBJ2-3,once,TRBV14,CASSQIRELQYF,TGTGCCAGCAGCCAAATACGAGAACTGCAGTATTTT
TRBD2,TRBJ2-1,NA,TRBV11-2,CASSVLAGGQSDEQFF,TGTGCCAGCAGCGTCCTAGCGGGGGGTCAATCGGATGAGCAGTTCTTC
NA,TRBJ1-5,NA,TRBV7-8,CASSSRLDQPQHF,TGTGCCAGCAGCTCCCGGCTGGATCAGCCCCAGCATTTT
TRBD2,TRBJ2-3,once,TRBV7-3,CASSFGGGATDTQYF,TGTGCCAGCAGCTTCGGCGGGGGGGCGACAGATACGCAGTATTTT
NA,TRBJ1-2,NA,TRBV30,CAWMWARGYTF,TGTGCCTGGATGTGGGCTCGAGGCTACACCTTC
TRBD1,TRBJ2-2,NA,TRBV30,CACAKGGLNTGELFF,TGTGCCTGCGCTAAAGGGGGCTTGAACACCGGGGAGCTGTTTTTT
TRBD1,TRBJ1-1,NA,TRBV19,CASNLRQGVNTEAFF,TGTGCCAGTAACTTGCGACAGGGGGTGAACACTGAAGCTTTCTTT
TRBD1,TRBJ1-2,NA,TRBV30,CAWSVPAGTGESYTF,TGTGCCTGGAGTGTCCCCGCCGGGACAGGGGAGAGCTACACCTTC
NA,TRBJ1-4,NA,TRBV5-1,CASSSTQWGGEKLFF,TGCGCCAGCAGCTCGACCCAGTGGGGAGGCGAAAAACTGTTTTTT
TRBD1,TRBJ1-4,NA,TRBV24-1,CATSDPGQGNEKLFF,TGTGCCACCAGTGATCCGGGACAGGGAAATGAAAAACTGTTTTTT
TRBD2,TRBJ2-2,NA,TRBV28,CASTPALAGGRNTGELFF,TGTGCCAGCACTCCCGCGCTAGCGGGGGGTAGGAACACCGGGGAGCTGTTTTTT
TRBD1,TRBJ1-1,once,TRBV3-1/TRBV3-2,CASSHLPGQGYTEAFF,TGTGCCAGCAGCCACCTACCGGGACAGGGGTACACTGAAGCTTTCTTT
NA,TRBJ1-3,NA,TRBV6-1,CASSDGQAISGNTIYF,TGTGCCAGCAGTGACGGCCAGGCCATCTCTGGAAACACCATATATTTT
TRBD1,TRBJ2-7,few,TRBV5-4,CASSKPTGGLNEQYF,TGTGCCAGCAGCAAACCGACAGGGGGTTTGAACGAGCAGTACTTC
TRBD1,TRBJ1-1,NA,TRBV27,CASRRQGVTEAFF,TGTGCCAGCAGAAGACAGGGCGTCACTGAAGCTTTCTTT
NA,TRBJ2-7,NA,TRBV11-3,CASSPQGRSYEQYF,TGTGCCAGCAGCCCACAGGGGAGGTCATACGAGCAGTACTTC
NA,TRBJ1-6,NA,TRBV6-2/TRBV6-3,CASSYVGPQGSPLHF,TGTGCCAGCAGTTACGTCGGGCCCCAGGGTTCACCCCTCCACTTT
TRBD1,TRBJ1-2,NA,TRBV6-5,CASSYQGGGYTF,TGTGCCAGCAGTTACCAGGGGGGTGGCTACACCTTC
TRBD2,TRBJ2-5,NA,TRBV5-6,CASSRLAGGQETQYF,TGTGCCAGCAGCAGACTAGCGGGGGGCCAAGAGACCCAGTACTTC
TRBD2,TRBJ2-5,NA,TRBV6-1,CASSVMYAGGPETQYF,TGTGCCAGCAGTGTCATGTACGCGGGGGGCCCAGAGACCCAGTACTTC
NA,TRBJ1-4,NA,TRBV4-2,CASSHSGEKLFF,TGTGCCAGCAGCCATTCAGGTGAAAAACTGTTTTTT
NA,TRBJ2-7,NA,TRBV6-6,CASSYLGVSYEQYF,TGTGCCAGCAGTTACCTGGGAGTCTCCTACGAGCAGTACTTC
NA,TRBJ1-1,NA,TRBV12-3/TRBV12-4,CASSLSGGSEAFF,TGTGCCAGCAGCCTATCAGGTGGGAGTGAAGCTTTCTTT
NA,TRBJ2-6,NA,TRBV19,CASSMEGAGANVLTF,TGTGCCAGTAGTATGGAAGGGGCTGGGGCCAACGTCCTGACTTTC
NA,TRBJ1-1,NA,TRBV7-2,CASSLARRGAFF,TGTGCCAGCAGCTTAGCCCGGCGAGGGGCTTTCTTT
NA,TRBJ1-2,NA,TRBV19,CASRSRLGDTPNYGYTF,TGTGCCAGTCGCTCGCGGCTGGGGGACACCCCTAACTATGGCTACACCTTC
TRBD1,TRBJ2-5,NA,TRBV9,CASSWTGEETQYF,TGTGCCAGCAGTTGGACAGGCGAAGAGACCCAGTACTTC
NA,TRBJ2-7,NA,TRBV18,CASSPQSERYEQYF,TGTGCCAGCTCACCACAATCTGAGCGCTACGAGCAGTACTTC
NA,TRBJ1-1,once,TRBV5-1,CASSLGTEAFF,TGCGCCAGCAGCCTGGGCACTGAAGCTTTCTTT
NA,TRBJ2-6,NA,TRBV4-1,CASSQAGRVLGANVLTF,TGCGCCAGCAGCCAAGCCGGTCGGGTTCTGGGGGCCAACGTCCTGACTTTC
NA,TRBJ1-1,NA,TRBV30,CAWSFVELPPLTEAFF,TGTGCCTGGAGTTTTGTTGAATTACCCCCACTGACTGAAGCTTTCTTT
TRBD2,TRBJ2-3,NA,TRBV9,CASSTRTSGGPRDTQYF,TGTGCCAGCAGCACCCGGACTAGCGGGGGCCCCCGGGATACGCAGTATTTT